This T cell receptor beta chain was recovered during a study of control samples from healthy donors and cancer patients. Profiling relied on immunoSEQ multiplex PCR, and the TCRdb table lists in-frame clones only, not all of them. This table holds some 120,000 clones, 85% to 90% found once. The table lists this clone with a count of one. The CDR3 has 17 amino acids. CDR1 is SGHNT and CDR2 is YYREEE in the germline V gene (reference sequence). Trimming took 0 bases from V and 1 from J; bases not matched to a gene: 5. Specimen: PBMCs. The receptor was isolated from a woman between 45 and 60 years old with colorectal cancer. This chain joins TRBV5-4 and TRBJ2-1; 9 bases line up with TRBD2. The CDR3 loop reads CASSLAGGGASYNEQFF. The DNA of the CDR3 is TGTGCCAGCAGCTTGGCCGGCGGGGGGGCATCCTACAATGAGCAGTTCTTC.